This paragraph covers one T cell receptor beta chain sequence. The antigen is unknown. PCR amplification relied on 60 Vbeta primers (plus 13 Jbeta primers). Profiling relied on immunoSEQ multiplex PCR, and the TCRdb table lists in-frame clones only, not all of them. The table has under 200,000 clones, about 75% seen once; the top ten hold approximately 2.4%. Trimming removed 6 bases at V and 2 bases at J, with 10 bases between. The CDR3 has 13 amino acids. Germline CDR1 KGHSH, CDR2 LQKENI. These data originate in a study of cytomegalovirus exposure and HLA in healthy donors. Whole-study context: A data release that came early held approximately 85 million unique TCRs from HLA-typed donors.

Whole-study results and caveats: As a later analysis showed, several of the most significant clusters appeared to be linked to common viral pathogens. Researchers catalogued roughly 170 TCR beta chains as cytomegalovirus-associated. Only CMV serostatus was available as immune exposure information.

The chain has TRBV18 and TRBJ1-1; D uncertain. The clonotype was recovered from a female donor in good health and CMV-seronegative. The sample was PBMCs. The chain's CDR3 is CASSRTPNTEAFF. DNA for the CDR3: TGTGCCAGCTCCCGGACTCCAAACACTGAAGCTTTCTTT.